This is a list of T cell receptor beta chains from one sample in a study of control samples from healthy donors and cancer patients. Clones were sequenced by immunoSEQ multiplex PCR, and TCRdb holds only the in-frame ones, with some missing. The sample shows 180,000 or so clones, 91% of them seen only once. Specimen: blood. These receptors were collected from a woman aged 25 to 45 in good health. CDR3s include the opening cysteine and the closing phenylalanine or tryptophan. The D gene is left open where the match is weak. Part of the rows lack a size; the others show once, few, many or a class for expanded clones.

>-|TRBJ2-1|TRBD2|TRBV19
TGTGCCAGTAAGGAGCGGGGGGGCCCCAATGAGCAGTTCTTC
CASKERGGPNEQFF
>-|TRBJ1-1|-|TRBV28
TGTGCCAGCAGTTTGATATGGGGGGCCATGAACACTGAAGCTTTCTTT
CASSLIWGAMNTEAFF
>-|TRBJ2-3|TRBD1|TRBV7-8
TGTGCCAGCAGCTTAGCGCGAAGACAGGGGGCAGATACGCAGTATTTT
CASSLARRQGADTQYF
>-|TRBJ2-2|-|TRBV12-5
TGTGCTAGTGGTTTGACATCCATCACCGGGGAGCTGTTTTTT
CASGLTSITGELFF
>once|TRBJ2-3|-|TRBV6-6
TGTGCCAGCAGCCCCCGCAGCGACCATACGCAGTATTTT
CASSPRSDHTQYF
>once|TRBJ1-6|TRBD1|TRBV11-1
TGTGCCAGCAGCTTGAGGGGGCGGAATTCACCCCTCCACTTT
CASSLRGRNSPLHF
>-|TRBJ1-5|TRBD1|TRBV19
TGTGCCAGTAGGTCGGACAGGTCCCGCAATCAGCCCCAGCATTTT
CASRSDRSRNQPQHF
>-|TRBJ2-7|-|TRBV11-3
TGTGCCAGCACAGGAGGGCGGGTCTCCTACGAGCAGTACTTC
CASTGGRVSYEQYF
>-|TRBJ2-2|TRBD2|TRBV5-8
TGTGCCAGCAGCTCAGGGACTAGCGGGGGGATCACCGGGGAGCTGTTTTTT
CASSSGTSGGITGELFF
>-|TRBJ2-7|-|TRBV15
TGTGCCACCAGCAGAGATGGGGGCTACGAGCAGTACTTC
CATSRDGGYEQYF
>few|TRBJ1-3|-|TRBV3-1/TRBV3-2
TGTGCCAGCAGCCAAGACAGCTCTGGAAACACCATATATTTT
CASSQDSSGNTIYF
>-|TRBJ2-1|-|TRBV18
TGTGCCAGCTCACCACAGGGAAACAATGAGCAGTTCTTC
CASSPQGNNEQFF
>-|TRBJ1-1|-|TRBV3-1/TRBV3-2
TGTGCCAGCAGCCAAGTCAAAGGGGGACGGGTGAACACTGAAGCTTTCTTT
CASSQVKGGRVNTEAFF
>-|TRBJ2-1|TRBD2|TRBV7-2
TGTGCCAGCAGCCCCTGGACTAGCGGGAGAAACAATGAGCAGTTCTTC
CASSPWTSGRNNEQFF
>-|TRBJ2-7|TRBD1|TRBV11-2
TGTGCCAGCAGCTTAACCCGGGACAGGATACACGAGCAGTACTTC
CASSLTRDRIHEQYF
>once|TRBJ2-6|TRBD2|TRBV5-1
TGCGCCAGCAGCTGGGGGACTAGCGGGACTTCTGGGGCCAACGTCCTGACTTTC
CASSWGTSGTSGANVLTF
>-|TRBJ2-2|-|TRBV10-3
TGTGCCATCAGCCGGGACACCGCGAACACCGGGGAGCTGTTTTTT
CAISRDTANTGELFF
>-|TRBJ2-3|TRBD2|TRBV5-1
TGCGCCAGCAACCCTAGCGGGGGCACAGATACGCAGTATTTT
CASNPSGGTDTQYF
>-|TRBJ2-7|-|TRBV6-2/TRBV6-3
TGTGCCAGCAGCTTCCCATCCTACGAGCAGTACTTC
CASSFPSYEQYF
>-|TRBJ1-2|-|TRBV22-1
TGTCCTGGGAGCGAGGGGGAGGATTACTATGGCTACACCTTC
CPGSEGEDYYGYTF
>-|TRBJ1-5|-|TRBV2
TGTGCCAGCAGGCGACAGATCCCCAATCAGCCCCAGCATTTT
CASRRQIPNQPQHF
>-|TRBJ2-7|TRBD1|TRBV9
TGTGCCAGCAGCTCCAGGGACAGGGGCTACGAGCAGTACTTC
CASSSRDRGYEQYF
>-|TRBJ2-3|-|TRBV10-1
TGCGCCAGCAGTGTAGGGGGAGGCACAGATACGCAGTATTTT
CASSVGGGTDTQYF
>-|TRBJ1-2|-|TRBV28
TGTGCCAGCAGTGCCAGGGTGTGGTATGGCTACACCTTC
CASSARVWYGYTF
>-|TRBJ2-2|-|TRBV7-7
TGTGCCAGCAGCTTAGCAGGGCTAACCGGGGAGCTGTTTTTT
CASSLAGLTGELFF
>-|TRBJ2-3|-|TRBV5-1
TGCGCCAGCAGAAAGGGGATGAGCACAGATACGCAGTATTTT
CASRKGMSTDTQYF
>-|TRBJ1-4|TRBD1|TRBV5-5
TGTGCCAGCAGCCCGACAGGGTTGGGGGTGGACGAAAAACTGTTTTTT
CASSPTGLGVDEKLFF
>-|TRBJ1-1|-|TRBV7-6
TGTGCCAGCAGCTCAGTAAGACGAATGAACACTGAAGCTTTCTTT
CASSSVRRMNTEAFF
>-|TRBJ2-6|-|TRBV27
TGTGCCAGCAGTGAGGCCCTCTCTGGGGCCAACGTCCTGACTTTC
CASSEALSGANVLTF
>-|TRBJ1-1|-|TRBV30
TGTGCCTGGAGTTCGTACTTAGCGAACACTGAAGCTTTCTTT
CAWSSYLANTEAFF
>-|TRBJ2-1|-|TRBV7-8
TGTGCCAGCAGCTTAGATAGAGGCAATGAGCAGTTCTTC
CASSLDRGNEQFF
>-|TRBJ2-3|-|TRBV5-4
TGTGCCAGCACCCCCCAACAGGGCACAGATACGCAGTATTTT
CASTPQQGTDTQYF
>-|TRBJ2-1|TRBD1|TRBV28
TGTGCCAGCAGTTTAGACAGGGGGACCTACAATGAGCAGTTCTTC
CASSLDRGTYNEQFF
>-|TRBJ2-3|TRBD2|TRBV6-4
TGTGCCAGCAGTGACTCCCCGGGGGGGACAGATACGCAGTATTTT
CASSDSPGGTDTQYF
>-|TRBJ1-1|-|TRBV19
TGTGCCAGTAGTATGGGACATCTTAACACTGAAGCTTTCTTT
CASSMGHLNTEAFF
>once|TRBJ2-3|TRBD2|TRBV11-2
TGTGCCAGCAGCTTAAAGCCTATCGCTAGCGGGGGCCGCACAGATACGCAGTATTTT
CASSLKPIASGGRTDTQYF
>-|TRBJ2-2|TRBD1|TRBV7-3
TGTGCCAGCAGCTTCCGACAGGGGTATAGTCAGCTGTTTTTT
CASSFRQGYSQLFF
>once|TRBJ2-3|-|TRBV5-4
TGTGCCAGCAGCTTCCGTGCTAGCACAGATACGCAGTATTTT
CASSFRASTDTQYF
>few|TRBJ2-7|-|TRBV6-2/TRBV6-3
TGTGCCAGCAGTTCCAGCGGCTGGGACTCCTACGAGCAGTACTTC
CASSSSGWDSYEQYF
>-|TRBJ1-3|-|TRBV6-1
TGTGCCAGCAGTGAAGCATCCCCGAGCTCTGGAAACACCATATATTTT
CASSEASPSSGNTIYF
>-|TRBJ2-1|TRBD1|TRBV29-1
TGCAGCGTTGGGGGGTCGACAGGGGCAGCAAGGGAGCAGTTCTTC
CSVGGSTGAAREQFF
>-|TRBJ2-3|TRBD2|TRBV5-1
TGCGCCAGCAGCTTGGCTAGCGGGGCCAGCACAGATACGCAGTATTTT
CASSLASGASTDTQYF
>-|TRBJ1-4|-|TRBV7-2
TGTGCCAGCAGTCAGAATATCGCGAGGGAAAAACTGTTTTTT
CASSQNIAREKLFF
>-|TRBJ1-1|TRBD1|TRBV7-9
TGTGCCAGCAGCGACACACCGGGACAGAGGTCTCCTGAAGCTTTCTTT
CASSDTPGQRSPEAFF
>-|TRBJ1-3|-|TRBV5-6
TGTGCCAGCAGCTTGTGGGGCAACACCATATATTTT
CASSLWGNTIYF
>-|TRBJ1-2|-|TRBV7-9
TGTGCCAGCAGCTTAATCCTGGTCGGCTACACCTTC
CASSLILVGYTF
>-|TRBJ1-5|-|TRBV19
TGTGCCAGTAGCCCCGACGGATTCAATCAGCCCCAGCATTTT
CASSPDGFNQPQHF
>-|TRBJ2-7|-|TRBV29-1
TGCAGCGTTGTTGGGGACAAAAACTCCTACGAGCAGTACTTC
CSVVGDKNSYEQYF
>-|TRBJ2-7|-|TRBV29-1
TGCAGCGTTGAGCGAAGGCCCTACGAGCAGTACTTC
CSVERRPYEQYF
>-|TRBJ2-2|-|TRBV4-3
TGCGCCAGCAGCCAGGAGCACAGGAACACCGGGGAGCTGTTTTTT
CASSQEHRNTGELFF
>-|TRBJ1-2|-|TRBV12-3/TRBV12-4
TGTGCCAGCAGTTTAGGAAACAACTATGGCTACACCTTC
CASSLGNNYGYTF
>-|TRBJ1-3|-|TRBV29-1
TGCAGCGTTGATACACGGCAGGGCCTCTCTGGAAACACCATATATTTT
CSVDTRQGLSGNTIYF